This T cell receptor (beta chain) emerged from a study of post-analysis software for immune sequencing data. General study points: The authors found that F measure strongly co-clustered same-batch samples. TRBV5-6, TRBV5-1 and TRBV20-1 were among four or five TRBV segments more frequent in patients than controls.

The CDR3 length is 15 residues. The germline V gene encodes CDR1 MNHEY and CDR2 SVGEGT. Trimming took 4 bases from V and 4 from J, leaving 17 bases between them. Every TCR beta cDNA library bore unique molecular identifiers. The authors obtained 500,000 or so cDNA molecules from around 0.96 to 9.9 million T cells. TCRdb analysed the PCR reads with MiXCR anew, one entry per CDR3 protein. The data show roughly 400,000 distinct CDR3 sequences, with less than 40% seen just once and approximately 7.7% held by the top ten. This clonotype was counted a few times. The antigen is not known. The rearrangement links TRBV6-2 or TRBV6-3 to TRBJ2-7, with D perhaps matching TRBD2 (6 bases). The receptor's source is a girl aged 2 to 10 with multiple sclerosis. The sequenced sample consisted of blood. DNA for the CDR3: TGTGCCAGCAGTTCCTACGGGTCGGGAGTGTACGAGCAGTACTTC. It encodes CASSSYGSGVYEQYF.